This TCR beta chain comes out of a study of spatial heterogeneity in lung cancer. Study results and limitations: Expanded intratumoral alpha and beta TCR counts tracked tumor mutation counts.

Sample time point: sample taken at primary tumor resection. Donation came from some 72 patients with untreated early-stage non-small cell lung cancer. This clonotype appeared many times. Its antigen remains unknown. Since the library was made to target alpha chains, this beta chain is a stray read and its abundance is not meaningful. Single TCR cDNA molecules each had their own unique molecular identifier. TCRdb passed the 5' RACE reads through MiXCR, listing each CDR3 protein once. Among some 16,000 distinct CDR3 sequences listed, approximately 7% were seen once. This TCR came from a female donor with early-stage non-small cell lung cancer. The sequencing here drew on lung tumor tissue, taken at surgery.

CDR3 DNA sequence: TGTGCCAGCAGCCAAGATGGGCAGGCTGGAAACACCATATATTTT. It specifies CASSQDGQAGNTIYF. The chain joins TRBV4-2 to TRBJ1-3; D gene ambiguous. V shed 0 bases and J shed 2 bases, with 8 bases lying between them. This CDR3 is built from 15 residues. Germline V gene sequence: CDR1 LGHNA, CDR2 YNFKEQ.